The next 20 T cell receptor beta chains were all read from a single sample in a study of cytomegalovirus exposure and HLA in healthy donors. Primers included in the PCR were 60 Vbeta and 13 Jbeta primers. The table came from immunoSEQ multiplex PCR; TCRdb's copy has only in-frame clones and leaves some out. Here the sample spans about 160,000 clones, 76% being singletons. Sequencing was carried out using PBMCs. These receptors originate from a man aged 55 to 69 in good health and CMV-seronegative.

This sequence joins TRBV10-3 and TRBJ1-1; D is undetermined. The V end lost 4 bases, the J end lost 3 bases, and 21 bases lay between the germline ends. Germline-derived CDR1 and CDR2 are ENHRY and SYGVKD. The CDR3 is 17 residues long. The CDR3 sequence is CAISVRDFVSADTEAFF. Here the CDR3 DNA reads TGTGCCATCAGTGTTCGAGACTTTGTATCCGCGGACACTGAAGCTTTCTTT.

The rearrangement links TRBV9 to TRBJ2-3; TRBD2 might be the D (5 bases). Per the germline V gene, CDR1 is SGDLS and CDR2 is YYNGEE. The V gene lost 1 base and the J gene lost 1 base, with 10 bases spanning the gap. This CDR3 is 15 amino acids long. The CDR3 region is CASSVSSAGTDTQYF. CDR3 nucleotides: TGTGCCAGCAGCGTAAGTAGCGCGGGCACAGATACGCAGTATTTT.

This clone was found a few times. CDR3 in DNA: TGCGCCAGCAGCCCCGGAGGGACGTTAGCCAAAAACATTCAGTACTTC. Encoded protein: CASSPGGTLAKNIQYF. The chain links TRBV4-1 to TRBJ2-4; weak D call: TRBD2 (6 bases). The CDR3 extends over 16 amino acids. Germline loops: CDR1 MGHRA, CDR2 YSYEKL. V lost 4 bases to trimming and J lost 0 bases, with 13 bases between them.

This clone was found once. At one end the junction does not follow the germline gene, possibly because of a read error. This sequence joins TRBV15 and TRBJ2-1; 10 nucleotides match TRBD2. CDR3 length: 16 residues. Germline assignment: CDR1 LNHNV and CDR2 YYDKDF (reference sequence). CDR3 protein: CATNRLSGRAYNEQFF. The CDR3 DNA reads TGTGCCACCAACAGATTAAGCGGGAGGGCCTACAATGAGCAGTTCTTC.

The genes are TRBV6-1 and TRBJ1-6, with D uncertain. Germline V lookup: CDR1 MNHNS, CDR2 SASEGT. The ends were cut back, 11 bases at V and 19 bases at J, with 21 bases in the middle. The CDR3 loop spans 11 amino acids. Written as DNA, the CDR3 is TGTGCCGGCTCAGGTGTTGGGCCAGTTCACTTT. Protein product: CAGSGVGPVHF.

The rearrangement joins TRBV5-1 to TRBJ1-4, with D tentatively TRBD1 (5 bases). CDR3 length: 16 residues. CDR1 and CDR2 from the germline V gene are SGHRS and YFSETQ. The V end lost 1 base, the J end lost 6 bases, and 16 bases lay between the germline ends. CDR3 coding DNA: TGCGCCAGCAGCTTGTGGGGCAGGTTAGGGGATGAAAAACTGTTTTTT. Protein product: CASSLWGRLGDEKLFF.

This clone appeared a single time. The gene calls are TRBV10-3 and TRBJ2-7; D perhaps matches TRBD1 (6 bases). The CDR3 has 13 amino acids. Per germline, CDR1 ENHRY and CDR2 SYGVKD. V lost 2 bases and J 4 bases, leaving 9 bases between the germline ends. The CDR3 protein is CAISEGQRYEQYF. The CDR3 bases are TGTGCCATCAGTGAGGGACAGAGATACGAGCAGTACTTC.

The chain is built from TRBV19 and TRBJ1-2, with 10 bases identical to TRBD1. CDR3 size: 13 residues. After removal of 6 bases from V and 6 bases from J, the junction contained 4 bases not matched to a gene. In germline, CDR1 is LNHDA, CDR2 SQIVND (reference sequence). Written as DNA, the CDR3 is TGTGCCAGTAGGAGACAGGGGGCGGATGGCTACACCTTC. Translated, it gives CASRRQGADGYTF. The full variable domain, its missing parts supplied by reference TRBV19 and TRBJ1-2, is DGGITQSPKYLFRKEGQNVTLSCEQNLNHDAMYWYRQDPGQGLRLIYYSQIVNDFQKGDIAEGYSVSREKKESFPLTVTSAQKNPTAFYLCASRRQGADGYTFGSGTRLTVV.

This clone was detected a few times. The chain combines TRBV6-6 with TRBJ1-5; no reliable D call. There are 13 residues in the CDR3. Germline-derived CDR1 and CDR2 are MNHNY and SVGAGI (reference sequence). V lost 6 bases and J 3 bases, leaving 9 bases between the germline ends. The CDR3: CASSPEDNQPQHF. The CDR3 DNA reads as TGTGCCAGCAGCCCAGAGGACAATCAGCCCCAGCATTTT.

This clone was observed a few times. The gene calls are TRBV7-9 and TRBJ2-1; D gene uncertain. The CDR3 is 12 amino acids. V gave up 1 base and J gave up 12 bases, with 10 bases separating them. Germline V gives CDR1 SEHNR, CDR2 FQNEAQ (reference sequence). DNA for the CDR3: TGTGCCAGCAGCTTAGACCCAGGTGCGCAGTTCTTC. Its protein is CASSLDPGAQFF.

V is TRBV2 and J is TRBJ2-2; tentative D call: TRBD1 (6 bases). This CDR3 is built from 13 residues. The V gene's germline CDR1 is SNHLY and CDR2 FYNNEI. The ends were cut back, 6 bases at V and 4 bases at J, with 9 bases in the middle. The CDR3 reads CASRRGGTGELFF. As DNA, the CDR3 is TGTGCCAGCAGGAGAGGGGGCACCGGGGAGCTGTTTTTT.

The chain joins TRBV5-4 to TRBJ2-7, with TRBD2 identical over 10 bases. Looked up from germline, CDR1 is SGHNT and CDR2 is YYREEE (reference sequence). The junction had 4 bases not matched to a gene; V was cut back by 1 base and J by 3 bases. This CDR3 has 15 amino acids. CDR3 protein: CASSLQSGGDYEQYF. The CDR3 DNA follows: TGTGCCAGCAGCTTGCAAAGCGGGGGGGACTACGAGCAGTACTTC. The full variable domain, completed using reference TRBV5-4 and TRBJ2-7, is ETGVTQSPTHLIKTRGQQVTLRCSSQSGHNTVSWYQQALGQGPQFIFQYYREEENGRGNFPPRFSGLQFPNYSSELNVNALELDDSALYLCASSLQSGGDYEQYFGPGTRLTVT.

This clone has a single count. The genes are TRBV30 and TRBJ2-2; TRBD2 aligns across 7 bases. Losses at the gene ends were 2 bases for V and 2 bases for J; bases not matched to a gene: 2. The CDR3 has 14 amino acids. Germline CDR1 and CDR2: GTSNPN and SVGIG (reference sequence). The CDR3 coding sequence is TGTGCCTGGAGTATGACTAGCAACACCGGGGAGCTGTTTTTT. This encodes CAWSMTSNTGELFF.

CDR3 amino acids: CASSHSGTGDYEQYF. The CDR3 coding sequence is TGTGCCAGCAGTCATTCCGGGACAGGGGACTACGAGCAGTACTTC. The chain couples TRBV28 to TRBJ2-7, with 10 bases matching TRBD1. V lost 5 bases to trimming and J lost 3 bases; unmatched junction nucleotides: 7. CDR3 length: 15 amino acids. Germline CDR1 MDHEN, CDR2 SYDVKM. Full variable domain (missing parts from reference TRBV28 and TRBJ2-7): DVKVTQSSRYLVKRTGEKVFLECVQDMDHENMFWYRQDPGLGLRLIYFSYDVKMKEKGDIPEGYSVSREKKERFSLILESASTNQTSMYLCASSHSGTGDYEQYFGPGTRLTVT.

Of note for this clone: Relative to the germline gene, one junction end is altered; a read error may explain this. This chain links TRBV7-9 with TRBJ2-5, with 12 bases lining up with TRBD2. In germline, CDR1 is SEHNR, CDR2 FQNEAQ (reference sequence). The CDR3 spans 14 residues. The DNA of the CDR3 is TGTTCCAGCAGGGAAACTAGCGGGGGGCCTGCCCAGTACTTC. The encoded protein is CSSRETSGGPAQYF.

This chain joins TRBV6-1 and TRBJ2-7, with D possibly matching TRBD1 (6 bases). CDR1 is MNHNS, CDR2 SASEGT, per germline. This CDR3 region has 17 residues. V was shortened by 2 bases and J by 0 bases, with 17 bases between the two germline ends. CDR3 nucleotide sequence: TGTGCCAGCAGTGAACTCGCCGGGGCCAGGGGCTCCTACGAGCAGTACTTC. The encoded protein is CASSELAGARGSYEQYF.

The V and J genes are TRBV29-1 and TRBJ1-1; D remains ambiguous. This CDR3 comprises 13 residues. Trimming left V 3 bases short and J 1 base short, with 9 bases between. The germline V gene encodes CDR1 SQVTM and CDR2 ANQGSEA. The CDR3 here is CSVEGNKNTEAFF. The CDR3 nucleotides read TGCAGCGTTGAGGGCAACAAGAACACTGAAGCTTTCTTT.

The rearrangement uses TRBV9 and TRBJ2-5, with a weak D call TRBD2 (5 bases). V lost 3 bases to trimming and J lost 5 bases, with 17 bases between them. Germline values: CDR1 SGDLS, CDR2 YYNGEE. The CDR3 runs 15 residues. The CDR3 is CASSARLTFGETQYF. CDR3 bases: TGTGCCAGCAGCGCCAGACTAACTTTCGGGGAGACCCAGTACTTC.

The chain combines TRBV9 with TRBJ1-5; D call uncertain. Germline V gives CDR1 SGDLS, CDR2 YYNGEE. The CDR3 spans 14 residues. V shed 4 bases and J shed 0 bases, with 8 bases lying between them. The CDR3 bases are TGTGCCAGCAGCCCAACATATAGCAATCAGCCCCAGCATTTT. Protein product: CASSPTYSNQPQHF.

This rearrangement joins TRBV5-6 to TRBJ1-3; D ambiguous. The CDR3 runs 16 residues. Trimming removed 4 bases from V and 0 bases from J, with 14 bases in between. Per the germline V gene, CDR1 is SGHDT and CDR2 is YYEEEE. The CDR3 is CASSAGVLLSGNTIYF. CDR3 nucleotide sequence: TGTGCCAGCAGCGCGGGCGTCCTTCTCTCTGGAAACACCATATATTTT.